Listed here are 18 T cell receptor beta chains from one sample, sequenced in a study of blood T cell repertoires in COVID-19. The protocol was immunoSEQ multiplex PCR, while the TCRdb copy is restricted to in-frame clones and leaves out a portion. The data contain approximately 300,000 clones, 70% to 90% of them singletons. The sequenced material came from peripheral blood. These TCRs come from a woman aged 40 to 50 with acute or convalescent COVID-19.

V gene TRBV19 combines with J gene TRBJ1-6; 8 bases fit TRBD1. From germline, CDR1 is LNHDA and CDR2 SQIVND (reference sequence). This CDR3 region has 15 residues. Germline trimming cut 7 bases from V and 4 bases from J; bases unmatched to any gene: 6. CDR3 protein: CASTRDRKYNSPLHF. The CDR3 nucleotides read TGTGCCAGTACCCGGGACAGGAAATATAATTCACCCCTCCACTTT.

V and J are TRBV18 and TRBJ2-5; no reliable D call. Germline loops: CDR1 KGHSH, CDR2 LQKENI. This CDR3 has 11 amino acids. V was pared by 3 bases and J by 3 bases, with 2 bases between. For the CDR3, the DNA is TGTGCCAGCTCACCCGAAGAGACCCAGTACTTC. Residues: CASSPEETQYF.

This chain uses TRBV6-5 with TRBJ1-3; 9 nucleotides align to TRBD1. Unmatched junction bases numbered 3, after V lost 6 bases and J lost 3 bases. This CDR3 is built from 14 residues. Germline V CDR1 and CDR2: MNHEY, SVGAGI. This chain's CDR3 is CASSNRGLGNTIYF. CDR3 in DNA: TGTGCCAGCAGCAACAGGGGGCTTGGAAACACCATATATTTT.

The V gene is TRBV7-7, the J gene TRBJ2-3, with D tentatively TRBD1 (6 bases). The CDR3 sequence is 16 residues long. Germline CDR1 is SSHAT and CDR2 is FNYEAQ (reference sequence). Trimming removed 5 bases from V and 0 bases from J, with 15 bases in between. The CDR3: CASSAGRTVSTDTQYF. CDR3 bases: TGTGCCAGCAGCGCTGGACGGACAGTCAGCACAGATACGCAGTATTTT.

This sequence joins TRBV2 and TRBJ1-2; 8 nucleotides agree with TRBD1. The CDR3 runs to 14 residues. Germline loops: CDR1 SNHLY, CDR2 FYNNEI. V was clipped by 8 bases and J by 8 bases; unmatched bases: 13. The DNA for the CDR3 is TGTGCCAGCGGAACCTTCAGGGGGCCGGGGGGCTACACCTTC. Its protein is CASGTFRGPGGYTF.

The chain couples TRBV20-1 to TRBJ1-3; D unresolved. This CDR3 has 11 residues. V lost 5 bases and J lost 7, with 9 bases in between. Germline CDR1 and CDR2: DFQATT and SNEGSKA (reference sequence). CDR3 loop: CSAWQVNTIYF. In DNA form, the CDR3 reads TGCAGTGCTTGGCAGGTTAACACCATATATTTT.

The chain couples TRBV5-1 to TRBJ2-3, with TRBD2 matching over 7 bases. Unmatched junction bases numbered 15, after V lost 0 bases and J lost 2 bases. The CDR3 runs to 19 residues. Germline V gene data show CDR1 as SGHRS and CDR2 as YFSETQ. The CDR3 is CASSLVEGLLRGVTDTQYF. The CDR3 region has the DNA TGCGCCAGCAGCTTGGTCGAGGGTCTGTTACGGGGGGTCACAGATACGCAGTATTTT.

The rearrangement links TRBV2 to TRBJ2-5; 10 bases agree with TRBD1. The CDR3 runs 16 residues. CDR1 and CDR2 (germline): SNHLY, FYNNEI. V trimming: 5 bases; J trimming: 4 bases; junction bases outside the gene matches: 10. The CDR3 DNA reads as TGTGCCAGCAGTCGTCGGACAGGGGGAATGCGAGAGACCCAGTACTTC. Its translation is CASSRRTGGMRETQYF.

This sequence joins TRBV11-2 and TRBJ1-6; TRBD1 matches 9 bases. Germline lookup yields CDR1 SGHAT and CDR2 FQNNGV. The CDR3 runs to 15 residues. V lost 0 bases and J lost 7; bases outside the gene matches: 1. The DNA for the CDR3 is TGTGCCAGCAGCTTAGATGACAGGGGGAATTCACCCCTCCACTTT. Its translation is CASSLDDRGNSPLHF.

The chain carries TRBV19 and TRBJ1-1; weak D call: TRBD1 (5 bases). CDR3 size: 14 residues. Looked up from germline, CDR1 is LNHDA and CDR2 is SQIVND (reference sequence). Trimming shortened V by 7 bases and J by 0 bases, and 12 bases separated the two germline ends. The CDR3, as DNA: TGTGCCAGTACCGCCGGGGGTATGAACACTGAAGCTTTCTTT. Its protein product is CASTAGGMNTEAFF.

The V and J genes are TRBV2 and TRBJ2-7, with 10 positions matching TRBD2. The length of the CDR3 is 15 residues. V gave up 4 bases and J gave up 0 bases; unmatched junction bases: 3. Germline V CDR1 and CDR2: SNHLY, FYNNEI. In DNA, the CDR3 is TGTGCCAGCAGTGGTAGCGGGGGGCCCTCCTACGAGCAGTACGTC. Translation: CASSGSGGPSYEQYV.

The gene calls are TRBV5-8 and TRBJ2-2; weak D call: TRBD2 (5 bases). In germline, CDR1 is SGHTS, CDR2 YDEGEE. With 2 bases removed from V and 3 bases from J, the gap between germline ends came to 11 bases. This CDR3 contains 15 residues. The CDR3: CASSFREGYTGELFF. DNA for the CDR3: TGTGCCAGCAGCTTCCGAGAGGGCTACACCGGGGAGCTGTTTTTT.

The DNA of the CDR3 is TGTGCCAGCAGCCAAGCAGGGGGCGCGGGGGCTTTCTTT. This translates into CASSQAGGAGAFF. The chain carries TRBV4-2 and TRBJ1-1; 8 bases are shared with TRBD1. The CDR3 consists of 13 residues. J was trimmed by 11 bases and V by 1 base; bases with no gene match: 6. Germline loops: CDR1 LGHNA, CDR2 YNFKEQ.

V and J are TRBV4-1 and TRBJ1-5; 7 nucleotides agree with TRBD1. V was pared by 5 bases and J by 3 bases, with 10 bases of the junction left unmatched. The CDR3 covers 16 residues. Germline V gene lookup returns CDR1 MGHRA and CDR2 YSYEKL. This CDR3 reads CASSMGTVSFNQPQHF. CDR3 nucleotide sequence: TGCGCCAGCAGCATGGGGACAGTTTCCTTCAATCAGCCCCAGCATTTT.

The chain links TRBV6-6 to TRBJ1-3; D remains unclear. The length of the CDR3 is 14 residues. The V end lost 3 bases, the J end lost 0 bases, and 6 bases lay between the germline ends. Germline CDR1 is MNHNY and CDR2 is SVGAGI (reference sequence). CDR3 sequence: CASSYGGSGNTIYF. CDR3 nucleotides: TGTGCCAGCAGTTATGGAGGCTCTGGAAACACCATATATTTT.

The V call is TRBV6-5, the J call TRBJ1-1; maybe TRBD1 (6 bases). V was pared by 6 bases and J by 4 bases, with 18 bases between. CDR1 and CDR2 from the germline V gene are MNHEY and SVGAGI. This CDR3 contains 15 residues. CDR3 nucleotides: TGTGCCAGCAGGGACAGACTCCCTTTAGGCACTGAAGCTTTCTTT. This sequence encodes CASRDRLPLGTEAFF.

The rearrangement joins TRBV10-3 to TRBJ2-2; D is perhaps TRBD1 or TRBD2 (7 bases each). V was shortened by 7 bases and J by 6 bases, with 15 bases between the two germline ends. The CDR3 has 14 amino acids. Germline V gene lookup returns CDR1 ENHRY and CDR2 SYGVKD. The CDR3 spells CAITDREGAGELFF. In nucleotides, the CDR3 is TGTGCCATCACTGACAGGGAGGGTGCCGGGGAGCTGTTTTTT.

The V gene is TRBV12-3 or TRBV12-4, the J gene TRBJ1-1; D is uncertain. The V end was cut by 3 bases, the J end by 5 bases, with 4 bases between. The CDR3 extends over 11 amino acids. CDR3 region: CASSLRTEAFF. CDR3 bases: TGTGCCAGCAGTTTGAGGACTGAAGCTTTCTTT.